At least ten counts were recorded for the clone carrying this T cell receptor (beta chain). The antigen is undetermined. Through a sample-barcoded 5' primer and a J-beta primer mix, a second PCR was run for about 7 to 12 cycles. Every cDNA was tagged by a template-switch adaptor with 12 random nucleotides. Using its own MiXCR run on the 5' RACE reads, TCRdb lists one record per CDR3 protein. The sample consists of over a million distinct CDR3 sequences, about 42% of them appearing once. This entry comes from a study of blood T cells in healthy people across ages. Study-level background: Template switching recovered approximately one barcoded beta molecule for every two T cells. Findings and limits, study-wide: Long-lived donors had more naive CD4+ cells and higher diversity than aged donors.

Germline V gene data show CDR1 as MDHEN and CDR2 as SYDVKM. V lost 4 bases, J lost 0 bases, and 4 bases lay in between. The CDR3 totals 13 residues. The clonotype originates from a woman aged 18-29 years in good health. The gene calls are TRBV28 and TRBJ2-4; no firm D call. Input material: blood. For the CDR3, the DNA is TGTGCCAGCAGTTCCCTAGCCAAAAACATTCAGTACTTC. It specifies CASSSLAKNIQYF.